The clone carrying this T cell receptor (beta chain) has only a few counts. The data originate from a study of T cells in Graves' hyperthyroidism and ophthalmopathy. This CDR3 is 15 amino acids long. The germline CDR1 and CDR2 sequences are MDHEN and SYDVKM. The V and J ends lost 7 bases and 0 bases, in that order; junction bases with no gene match: 9. TCR beta CDR3 regions were amplified from RNA. In the first-round RT-PCR of the TCR CDR3, the HTBI primer set was used. From the multiplex PCR reads, TCRdb called clonotypes with MiXCR, one entry per CDR3 protein. The sample lists approximately 420,000 distinct CDR3 sequences, roughly 13% seen once, with 5.3% in the top ten.

The J gene is TRBJ2-7, the V gene TRBV28; 7 positions match TRBD2. Sample: blood. The receptor's source is a woman aged 18-29 years with Graves' hyperthyroidism. The chain's CDR3 is CASTPGLAVSYEQYF. DNA of the CDR3: TGTGCCAGCACCCCAGGGCTAGCGGTCTCCTACGAGCAGTACTTC.